The 23 T cell receptor beta chains listed next were all sequenced from one sample in a study of blood T cell repertoires in COVID-19. Clones were read by immunoSEQ multiplex PCR, and TCRdb kept only the in-frame ones, dropping some. The table shows hundreds of thousands of clones, with approximately 91% occurring only once. Sequencing was performed on PBMCs or T cells enriched from blood (not recorded which). These receptors were taken from a woman aged 25 to 39 who had recovered from COVID-19.

The rearrangement uses TRBV6-2 or TRBV6-3 and TRBJ2-1, with D perhaps matching TRBD2 (6 bases). The CDR3 loop spans 17 amino acids. Germline CDR1 is MNHEY and CDR2 is SVGEGT. The V end was cut by 6 bases, the J end by 6 bases, with 24 bases between. CDR3 bases: TGTGCCAGCAGGCCTCATGGGGACTGGGTTTCGCGCAATGAGCAGTTCTTC. Its translation: CASRPHGDWVSRNEQFF.

The chain couples TRBV7-9 to TRBJ1-2; TRBD1 matches 7 bases. The CDR3 has 16 residues. The junction had 17 bases not matched to a gene; V was cut back by 5 bases and J by 8 bases. The V gene's germline CDR1 is SEHNR and CDR2 FQNEAQ (reference sequence). The CDR3 spells CASSLYKGAPGSGYTF. The CDR3 DNA reads TGTGCCAGCAGCCTCTACAAGGGGGCGCCGGGAAGCGGCTACACCTTC.

In the case of this clone: A read error may produce the germline difference seen at one junction end. The rearrangement uses TRBV20-1 and TRBJ1-2; possible D gene TRBD1, 5 bases. CDR1 is DFQATT, CDR2 SNEGSKA, per germline (reference sequence). This CDR3 comprises 9 residues. The CDR3 nucleotides read TGCAGAGCAACCGGCTTCAGGGACTTC. Protein sequence: CRATGFRDF.

The rearrangement joins TRBV19 to TRBJ2-3; TRBD2 matches at 10 bases. The J segment lost 3 bases and the V segment lost 5 bases, leaving 14 bases of the junction unmatched. The V gene's germline CDR1 is LNHDA and CDR2 SQIVND (reference sequence). This CDR3 is 18 amino acids long. The CDR3 protein is CASSLTGIAGGRTDTQYF. The CDR3 DNA reads as TGTGCCAGTAGTCTAACCGGAATAGCGGGGGGTCGTACAGATACGCAGTATTTT.

The rearrangement joins TRBV7-8 to TRBJ1-2; TRBD1 might be the D (5 bases). This CDR3 is built from 14 residues. Germline V lookup: CDR1 SGHVS, CDR2 FQNEAQ. V lost 3 bases, J lost 5 bases, and 13 bases lay in between. CDR3 nucleotides: TGTGCCAGCAGCTTTTCAGGGTACACGTATGGCTACACCTTC. This codes for CASSFSGYTYGYTF.

This rearrangement joins TRBV6-5 to TRBJ1-1; unclear D gene. V lost 2 bases, J lost 1 base, and 8 bases lay in between. The V gene's germline CDR1 is MNHEY and CDR2 SVGAGI. CDR3 length equals 14 residues. CDR3 in DNA: TGTGCCAGCAGTTACGAGGGAGGGAACACTGAAGCTTTCTTT. It is translated as CASSYEGGNTEAFF.

This clone was recorded a few times. This rearrangement joins TRBV3-1 (or the pseudogene TRBV3-2) to TRBJ2-7, with 7 bases matching TRBD1. Germline values: CDR1 LGHDT, CDR2 YNNKEL (reference sequence). This CDR3 is built from 14 residues. The junction had 9 bases not matched to a gene; V was cut back by 6 bases and J by 4 bases. The CDR3 nucleotides read TGTGCCAGCAGTCTGAACAGGGGCGGATACGAGCAGTACTTC. As protein: CASSLNRGGYEQYF.

This CDR3 is CATSPGGRRYGYTF. CDR3 sequence (DNA): TGTGCCACGTCCCCGGGGGGGCGTCGGTATGGCTACACCTTC. J is TRBJ1-2 and V is TRBV28; a weak D match, TRBD1 (6 bases). CDR3 length: 14 residues. CDR1 MDHEN and CDR2 SYDVKM come from the germline V gene. Trimming left V 10 bases short and J 5 bases short, with 20 bases between.

The chain couples TRBV7-9 to TRBJ2-4, with TRBD2 matching over 9 bases. The germline gives CDR1 SEHNR, CDR2 FQNEAQ (reference sequence). Unmatched junction bases numbered 6, after V lost 6 bases and J lost 0 bases. This CDR3 is built from 16 residues. CDR3 amino acids: CASSPSGTLAKNIQYF. The CDR3 bases are TGTGCCAGCAGTCCTAGCGGGACCTTAGCCAAAAACATTCAGTACTTC. Variable domain in full (rest from reference TRBV7-9 and TRBJ2-4): DTGVSQNPRHKITKRGQNVTFRCDPISEHNRLYWYRQTLGQGPEFLTYFQNEAQLEKSRLLSDRFSAERPKGSFSTLEIQRTEQGDSAMYLCASSPSGTLAKNIQYFGAGTRLSVL.

This sequence joins TRBV4-1 and TRBJ2-3; perhaps TRBD2 as D (7 bases). CDR3 length equals 13 residues. From germline, CDR1 is MGHRA and CDR2 YSYEKL. Trimming cost V 5 bases and J 3 bases, with 9 bases left between them. The CDR3 here is CASSGRGTDTQYF. For the CDR3, the DNA is TGCGCCAGCAGCGGGAGGGGGACAGATACGCAGTATTTT.

This chain joins TRBV6-1 and TRBJ1-5; 9 bases match TRBD1. This CDR3 has 23 amino acids. With V trimmed by 0 bases and J by 2 bases, 23 bases remained unmatched. Germline CDR1 is MNHNS and CDR2 is SASEGT. The CDR3 DNA reads as TGTGCCAGCAGTGAAGCCTACGGGGTGAGACGGGACAGGGTTTTGGGGGGCAATCAGCCCCAGCATTTT. It is translated as CASSEAYGVRRDRVLGGNQPQHF.

This chain joins TRBV27 and TRBJ2-1; 8 nucleotides agree with TRBD2. Trimming took 5 bases from V and 3 from J; bases not matched to a gene: 6. The CDR3 loop spans 15 amino acids. The germline V gene encodes CDR1 MNHEY and CDR2 SMNVEV (reference sequence). The CDR3 nucleotides read TGTGCCAGCAGTCGGGCGGCGGGAGGCTACAATGAGCAGTTCTTC. This gives the protein CASSRAAGGYNEQFF.

The chain has TRBV11-2 and TRBJ2-1; D is possibly TRBD1 (5 bases). Trimming shortened V by 5 bases and J by 15 bases, and 17 bases separated the two germline ends. The germline gives CDR1 SGHAT, CDR2 FQNNGV. This CDR3 contains 12 residues. This chain's CDR3 is CASSAHAGTGFF. Here the CDR3 DNA reads TGTGCCAGCAGCGCCCACGCCGGCACAGGGTTCTTC.

The V call is TRBV5-5, the J call TRBJ1-2, with 9 bases that match TRBD1. Trimming took 4 bases from V and 4 from J; bases not matched to a gene: 8. The CDR3 extends over 15 amino acids. Looked up from germline, CDR1 is SGHKS and CDR2 is YYEKEE (reference sequence). DNA for the CDR3: TGTGCCAGCAGCCTAAGGGGACAGGGCCTCTATGGCTACACCTTC. This encodes CASSLRGQGLYGYTF.

The V gene is TRBV9, the J gene TRBJ2-7, with D possibly being TRBD1 (5 bases). V dropped 3 bases and J dropped 2 bases, with 15 bases sitting between them. Germline-derived CDR1 and CDR2 are SGDLS and YYNGEE. This CDR3 has 15 amino acids. The CDR3 DNA follows: TGTGCCAGCAGCGCAAATCAGGGTCCCGCCTACGAGCAGTACTTC. It specifies CASSANQGPAYEQYF.

This rearrangement joins TRBV29-1 to TRBJ1-3; D unresolved. Germline CDR1 and CDR2: SQVTM and ANQGSEA. V was clipped by 4 bases and J by 4 bases, with 11 bases between them. CDR3 length: 13 residues. The CDR3 DNA follows: TGCAGCGTTGCCGCAGGCCTCGGAAACACCATATATTTT. This sequence encodes CSVAAGLGNTIYF.

The rearrangement joins TRBV6-5 to TRBJ1-1; perhaps TRBD1 as D (5 bases). V dropped 0 bases and J dropped 0 bases, with 11 bases sitting between them. The CDR3 spans 16 residues. Germline CDR1 and CDR2: MNHEY and SVGAGI. The CDR3 region has the DNA TGTGCCAGCAGTTACTCGACACCAGGGCTGAACACTGAAGCTTTCTTT. Its translation is CASSYSTPGLNTEAFF.

The V gene is TRBV28, the J gene TRBJ1-5; TRBD1 matches 7 bases. Germline V lookup: CDR1 MDHEN, CDR2 SYDVKM. CDR3 length equals 15 residues. Losses at the gene ends were 5 bases for V and 4 bases for J; bases not matched to a gene: 8. In nucleotides, the CDR3 is TGTGCCAGCAGTGCTTTCGGGACAGTGAATCAGCCCCAGCATTTT. Protein sequence: CASSAFGTVNQPQHF.

The genes are TRBV5-5 and TRBJ1-5; D perhaps matches TRBD1 (6 bases). The CDR3 consists of 13 residues. Germline V gene lookup returns CDR1 SGHKS and CDR2 YYEKEE (reference sequence). The germline V and J ends were trimmed by 0 bases and 6 bases, with 7 bases remaining between them. The CDR3 loop reads CASSLEGVQPQHF. The CDR3 DNA sequence: TGTGCCAGCAGCTTGGAGGGGGTTCAGCCCCAGCATTTT.

V is TRBV2 and J is TRBJ1-2, with 11 bases fitting TRBD1. Germline V gene lookup returns CDR1 SNHLY and CDR2 FYNNEI. The junction had 9 bases not matched to a gene; V was cut back by 6 bases and J by 6 bases. The CDR3 is made up of 15 amino acids. The CDR3 nucleotides are TGTGCCAGCAGGGACAGGGGGCGAAGGAAGGATGGCTACACCTTC. The encoded protein is CASRDRGRRKDGYTF.

CDR3 in amino acids: CASSLRARDTQYF. In nucleotides, the CDR3 is TGTGCCAGCAGTTTAAGAGCCAGGGATACGCAGTATTTT. The chain joins TRBV27 to TRBJ2-3; no definite D call. Between the trimmed V and J ends, which lost 2 bases and 6 bases, there was a span of 9 bases. CDR3 size: 13 residues. Germline CDR1 and CDR2: MNHEY and SMNVEV (reference sequence).

The V call is TRBV9, the J call TRBJ2-3, with D tentatively TRBD2 (6 bases). Trimming shortened V by 0 bases and J by 2 bases, and 16 bases separated the two germline ends. Germline V CDR1 and CDR2: SGDLS, YYNGEE. This CDR3 is 17 amino acids long. CDR3 protein: CASSVEGGVLSTDTQYF. The DNA for the CDR3 is TGTGCCAGCAGCGTAGAGGGCGGGGTCCTCTCCACAGATACGCAGTATTTT.

The sample holds one count of this clone. The genes are TRBV27 and TRBJ2-2; TRBD1 agrees at 7 bases. Germline CDR1 is MNHEY and CDR2 is SMNVEV (reference sequence). Germline trimming cut 3 bases from V and 5 bases from J; bases unmatched to any gene: 9. CDR3 length: 16 residues. CDR3 protein: CASSLLEGAKTGELFF. In DNA form, the CDR3 reads TGTGCCAGCAGTTTGTTAGAGGGGGCTAAGACCGGGGAGCTGTTTTTT.